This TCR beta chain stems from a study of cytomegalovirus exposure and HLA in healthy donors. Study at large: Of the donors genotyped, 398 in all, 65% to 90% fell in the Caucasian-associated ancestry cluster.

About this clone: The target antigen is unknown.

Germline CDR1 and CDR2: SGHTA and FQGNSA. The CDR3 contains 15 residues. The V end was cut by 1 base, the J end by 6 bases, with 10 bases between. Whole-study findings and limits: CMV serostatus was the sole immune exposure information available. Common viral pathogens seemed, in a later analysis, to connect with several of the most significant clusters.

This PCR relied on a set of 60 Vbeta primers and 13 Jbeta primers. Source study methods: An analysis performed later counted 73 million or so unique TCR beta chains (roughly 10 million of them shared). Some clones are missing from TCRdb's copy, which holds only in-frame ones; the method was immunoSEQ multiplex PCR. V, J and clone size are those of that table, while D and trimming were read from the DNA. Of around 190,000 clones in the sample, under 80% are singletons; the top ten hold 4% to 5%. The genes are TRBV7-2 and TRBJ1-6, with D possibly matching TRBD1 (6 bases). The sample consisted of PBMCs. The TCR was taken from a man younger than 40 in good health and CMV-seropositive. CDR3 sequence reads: CASSLDRVGNSPLHF. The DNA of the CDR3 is TGTGCCAGCAGCTTAGACAGGGTCGGTAATTCACCCCTCCACTTT.